Below, 21 T cell receptor beta chains from the same sample are listed, as sequenced in a study of blood T cell repertoires in COVID-19. Data came from immunoSEQ multiplex PCR; TCRdb stores just in-frame clones and leaves some out. Among over 120,000 clones listed, roughly 84% were seen once. Sequencing used peripheral blood. The receptors come from a human donor in a cohort sampled during active COVID-19.

This clone was detected only a few times. The rearrangement uses TRBV7-3 and TRBJ2-2; no definite D call. From germline, CDR1 is SGHTA and CDR2 FQGTGA. V was trimmed by 5 bases and J by 4 bases, leaving 11 bases between them. The CDR3 has 14 amino acids. This CDR3 reads CASSLGGGTGELFF. DNA of the CDR3: TGTGCCAGCAGCCTAGGCGGCGGCACCGGGGAGCTGTTTTTT.

The chain has TRBV7-2 and TRBJ2-1, with a possible D match to TRBD2 (5 bases). The CDR3 sequence is 15 residues long. V was shortened by 2 bases and J by 7 bases, with 15 bases between the two germline ends. CDR1 SGHTA and CDR2 FQGNSA come from the germline V gene. The CDR3 DNA is TGTGCCAGCAGCTTAACTTTCGGGGAGACGAATGAGCAGTTCTTC. It is translated as CASSLTFGETNEQFF.

This clone was detected once. This sequence joins TRBV6-1 and TRBJ1-1; D possibly corresponds to TRBD1 (5 bases). Trimming shortened V by 3 bases and J by 10 bases, and 15 bases separated the two germline ends. The CDR3 is 13 amino acids. Germline CDR1 reads MNHNS; CDR2 reads SASEGT. The DNA of the CDR3 is TGTGCCAGCAGTGAGGGTCGGGAGGGGACAGCTTTCTTT. This gives the protein CASSEGREGTAFF.

The CDR3 region is CASKEQVNSYEQYF. DNA for the CDR3: TGTGCCAGCAAAGAACAGGTAAACTCCTACGAGCAGTACTTC. The rearrangement joins TRBV2 to TRBJ2-7; D perhaps matches TRBD1 (5 bases). Germline-derived CDR1 and CDR2 are SNHLY and FYNNEI. Trimming pared 7 bases from V and 0 bases from J, leaving 13 bases between. This CDR3 spans 14 amino acids.

The chain combines TRBV7-2 with TRBJ2-5, with D maybe TRBD2 (6 bases). Germline V CDR1 and CDR2: SGHTA, FQGNSA. Trimming removed 2 bases from V and 3 bases from J, with 10 bases in between. CDR3 size: 14 residues. CDR3 loop: CASSLTRGKETQYF. CDR3 nucleotides: TGTGCCAGCAGCTTAACGCGGGGTAAAGAGACCCAGTACTTC.

This chain links TRBV28 with TRBJ1-4; 9 positions match TRBD1. With 5 bases clipped from V and 0 bases from J, the junction kept 10 bases outside the gene matches. The CDR3 totals 18 residues. Germline CDR1 and CDR2: MDHEN and SYDVKM. CDR3 nucleotide sequence: TGTGCCAGCAGTCCTCCGGGACAGGGTGTGACAACTAATGAAAAACTGTTTTTT. This sequence encodes CASSPPGQGVTTNEKLFF.

This chain uses TRBV10-1 with TRBJ2-7, with 7 bases aligning to TRBD1. V dropped 9 bases and J dropped 2; count of bases not matched to a gene: 16. Germline lookup yields CDR1 WNHNN and CDR2 SYGVQD (reference sequence). The CDR3 totals 16 residues. CDR3 DNA: TGCGCCAGATCTTCCGACAGGGCGGAAGTAGCCTACGAGCAGTACGTC. Residues: CARSSDRAEVAYEQYV.

V and J are TRBV4-1 and TRBJ2-5; the match to TRBD2 covers 9 bases. This CDR3 is 15 amino acids long. V lost 3 bases and J lost 5; bases outside the gene matches: 7. In germline, CDR1 is MGHRA, CDR2 YSYEKL. CDR3 sequence reads: CASSQSQREVETQYF. CDR3 DNA: TGCGCCAGCAGCCAGAGTCAGCGGGAGGTCGAGACCCAGTACTTC.

The chain links TRBV10-3 to TRBJ2-7; 14 nucleotides line up with TRBD2. Germline V CDR1 and CDR2: ENHRY, SYGVKD. V was clipped by 8 bases and J by 0 bases; unmatched bases: 3. The CDR3 contains 15 residues. The CDR3 is CAIGTSGGSSYEQYF. In DNA form, the CDR3 reads TGTGCCATCGGGACTAGCGGGGGCTCCTCCTACGAGCAGTACTTC.

This chain links TRBV3-1 (or the pseudogene TRBV3-2) with TRBJ2-7; 9 bases match TRBD1. Trimming removed 2 bases from V and 6 bases from J; junction bases left unmatched: 5. Germline CDR1 is LGHDT and CDR2 is YNNKEL (reference sequence). The CDR3 covers 14 residues. The CDR3 loop reads CASSQPGQGSEQYF. CDR3 nucleotides: TGTGCCAGCAGCCAACCGGGACAGGGATCCGAGCAGTACTTC.

This clone showed up just once. The rearrangement links TRBV3-1 (or the pseudogene TRBV3-2) to TRBJ1-2; no clear D gene. This CDR3 spans 17 amino acids. Germline V gives CDR1 LGHDT, CDR2 YNNKEL (reference sequence). V lost 3 bases and J lost 5, with 22 bases in between. CDR3 sequence: CASSHLTAPRGAYGYTF. CDR3 coding DNA: TGTGCCAGCAGCCATCTTACCGCCCCACGGGGAGCTTATGGCTACACCTTC.

The chain employs TRBV6-4 and TRBJ1-3; TRBD1 might be the D (6 bases). Trimming took 2 bases from V and 0 from J, leaving 8 bases between them. Per the germline V gene, CDR1 is MRHNA and CDR2 is SNTAGT. The CDR3 consists of 15 residues. The CDR3 here is CASSDDRCSGNTIYF. The CDR3 DNA is TGTGCCAGCAGTGACGACAGGTGCTCTGGAAACACCATATATTTT.

The chain is built from TRBV5-1 and TRBJ2-1; 10 nucleotides agree with TRBD2. The CDR3 contains 15 residues. Trimming removed 4 bases from V and 5 bases from J; junction bases left unmatched: 6. Germline CDR1 is SGHRS and CDR2 is YFSETQ. CDR3 in amino acids: CASSLGLATNNEQFF. The CDR3 coding sequence is TGCGCCAGCAGCCTGGGACTAGCGACTAACAATGAGCAGTTCTTC.

The gene calls are TRBV7-2 and TRBJ1-2, with D perhaps matching TRBD1 (5 bases). V was pared by 2 bases and J by 8 bases, with 15 bases between. Germline CDR1 SGHTA, CDR2 FQGNSA. The CDR3 loop spans 14 amino acids. The CDR3 is CASSLLGSTGGYTF. CDR3 coding DNA: TGTGCCAGCAGCTTACTCGGCAGTACAGGAGGCTACACCTTC.

The chain joins TRBV4-2 to TRBJ2-1, with D perhaps TRBD2 (5 bases). The CDR3 runs to 14 residues. V was clipped by 1 base and J by 5 bases, with 9 bases between them. Germline-derived CDR1 and CDR2 are LGHNA and YNFKEQ. The CDR3 reads CASSQGDYNNEQFF. CDR3 sequence (DNA): TGTGCCAGCAGCCAAGGAGACTATAACAATGAGCAGTTCTTC.

The chain joins TRBV6-6 to TRBJ2-2, with D perhaps matching TRBD1 (6 bases). Deletions cut 7 bases from V and 2 bases from J, with 8 bases between. Germline CDR1 MNHNY, CDR2 SVGAGI (reference sequence). There are 13 residues in the CDR3. Written as DNA, the CDR3 is TGTGCCAGCAAGGACAGCAACACCGGGGAGCTGTTTTTT. It specifies CASKDSNTGELFF.

The CDR3 spells CASSSNRLAGQNEQFF. DNA for the CDR3: TGTGCCAGCAGTTCTAACAGACTAGCGGGCCAAAATGAGCAGTTCTTC. The chain joins TRBV9 to TRBJ2-1, with TRBD2 matching over 10 bases. Germline CDR1 SGDLS, CDR2 YYNGEE. This CDR3 comprises 16 residues. Trimming took 5 bases from V and 7 from J; bases not matched to a gene: 12.

The chain recombines TRBV19 with TRBJ1-5, with 7 positions matching TRBD1. After removal of 3 bases from V and 4 bases from J, the junction contained 12 bases not matched to a gene. CDR1 and CDR2 (germline): LNHDA, SQIVND (reference sequence). CDR3 length: 17 residues. CDR3 nucleotide sequence: TGTGCCAGTAGTATGGGAACAGGGGTACTGGCTAATCAGCCCCAGCATTTT. As protein: CASSMGTGVLANQPQHF.

The CDR3, as DNA: TGTGCCAGCAGCTTTGACAGTAATCAGCCCCAGCATTTT. The encoded protein is CASSFDSNQPQHF. The chain has TRBV5-5 and TRBJ1-5; possibly TRBD1 for D (5 bases). Germline values: CDR1 SGHKS, CDR2 YYEKEE (reference sequence). CDR3 length: 13 amino acids. The V and J ends lost 2 bases and 4 bases respectively, with 7 bases between them.

The chain employs TRBV11-2 and TRBJ2-1; D call uncertain. V lost 4 bases and J 4 bases, leaving 5 bases between the germline ends. The CDR3 totals 12 residues. From germline, CDR1 is SGHAT and CDR2 FQNNGV. The chain's CDR3 is CASSSFYNEQFF. CDR3 nucleotides: TGTGCCAGCAGCTCCTTTTACAATGAGCAGTTCTTC. The full variable domain, rest sourced from reference TRBV11-2 and TRBJ2-1, is EAGVAQSPRYKIIEKRQSVAFWCNPISGHATLYWYQQILGQGPKLLIQFQNNGVVDDSQLPKDRFSAERLKGVDSTLKIQPAKLEDSAVYLCASSSFYNEQFFGPGTRLTVL.

The chain couples TRBV5-1 to TRBJ1-2, with D possibly matching TRBD1 (6 bases). The CDR3 is 14 residues long. The germline gives CDR1 SGHRS, CDR2 YFSETQ. The V and J ends lost 1 base and 5 bases respectively, with 12 bases between them. CDR3 protein: CASSLNRVDYGYTF. CDR3 DNA sequence: TGCGCCAGCAGCTTGAACAGGGTGGATTATGGCTACACCTTC.